The 8 T cell receptor beta chains reported below all come from one sample, sequenced in a study of T-cell reconstitution after alpha-beta-depleted transplantation in children. Unique molecular identifiers were incorporated into the prepared TCRbeta library. From the PCR reads, TCRdb called clonotypes with MiXCR, one entry per CDR3 protein. The sample carries about 300,000 distinct CDR3 sequences, 10% recorded once. This specimen consisted of PBMCs, obtained before TCRalphabeta/CD19-depleted stem cell transplant. These TCRs come from a boy under two years old with acute myeloid leukemia, due to receive a stem cell transplant.

This clonotype was detected many times. V gene TRBV7-3 combines with J gene TRBJ2-1; D perhaps matches TRBD1 (6 bases). Trimming cost V 5 bases and J 5 bases, with 22 bases left between them. The CDR3 length is 17 residues. From germline, CDR1 is SGHTA and CDR2 FQGTGA. The CDR3 DNA is TGTGCCAGCAGCCCCTCAGGCCCGTGGGGGCTAGACAATGAGCAGTTCTTC. It translates to CASSPSGPWGLDNEQFF.

This clonotype appeared many times. The chain is built from TRBV29-1 and TRBJ1-1, with D unresolved. V shed 5 bases and J shed 1 base, with 11 bases lying between them. The length of the CDR3 is 13 residues. Germline CDR1 SQVTM, CDR2 ANQGSEA. The CDR3 nucleotides read TGCAGCGTTCAGGAGGTGGAGAACACTGAAGCTTTCTTT. Protein product: CSVQEVENTEAFF.

CDR3 sequence (DNA): TGTGCCAGCTCACCAAAAATGGTAGCCGCACTAGCGGGGCGTGAGCAGTACTTC. Translated, it gives CASSPKMVAALAGREQYF. The chain combines TRBV18 with TRBJ2-7; 10 nucleotides line up with TRBD2. CDR1 and CDR2 from the germline V gene are KGHSH and LQKENI. V lost 2 bases to trimming and J lost 7 bases; unmatched junction nucleotides: 17. The CDR3 is 18 residues long.

This clonotype was counted many times. V is TRBV10-3 and J is TRBJ2-3; unclear D gene. V lost 3 bases and J 3 bases, leaving 13 bases between the germline ends. This CDR3 region has 15 residues. Germline-derived CDR1 and CDR2 are ENHRY and SYGVKD. The CDR3 DNA sequence: TGTGCCATCAGTGATAGAATTTCCTGGACAGATACGCAGTATTTT. The encoded protein is CAISDRISWTDTQYF.

This chain links TRBV28 with TRBJ2-3; 12 nucleotides line up with TRBD2. After removal of 7 bases from V and 4 bases from J, the junction contained 6 bases not matched to a gene. The length of the CDR3 is 15 residues. Germline V gene sequence: CDR1 MDHEN, CDR2 SYDVKM. In DNA, the CDR3 is TGTGCCAGCAACCCTAGCGGGGGGGCCCCAGATACGCAGTATTTT. It specifies CASNPSGGAPDTQYF.

The sample holds a few counts of this clonotype. The rearrangement joins TRBV5-1 to TRBJ2-2, with 7 bases identical to TRBD2. The CDR3 length is 16 residues. Germline values: CDR1 SGHRS, CDR2 YFSETQ. The trim removed 4 bases at V and 0 bases at J, leaving 6 bases unmatched. The CDR3 nucleotides read TGCGCCAGCAGCCCTGTGGCGGGAGCGAACACCGGGGAGCTGTTTTTT. Protein: CASSPVAGANTGELFF.

Ten or more counts support this clonotype. The genes are TRBV7-2 and TRBJ2-3; D possibly matches TRBD1 or TRBD2 (6 bases each). Trimming removed 8 bases from V and 9 bases from J, with 15 bases in between. This CDR3 spans 12 amino acids. Germline CDR1 and CDR2: SGHTA and FQGNSA. CDR3 amino acids: CASLGGPTTQYF. In nucleotides, the CDR3 is TGTGCCAGCTTGGGGGGCCCAACAACGCAGTATTTT.

This clonotype was recorded at least ten times. The chain carries TRBV5-6 and TRBJ1-1, with D unclear. The V and J ends lost 5 bases and 6 bases respectively, with 11 bases between them. This CDR3 spans 12 amino acids. Germline V lookup: CDR1 SGHDT, CDR2 YYEEEE. The chain's CDR3 is CASRLRGSEAFF. The DNA of the CDR3 is TGTGCCAGCAGGTTGCGGGGTTCTGAAGCTTTCTTT.